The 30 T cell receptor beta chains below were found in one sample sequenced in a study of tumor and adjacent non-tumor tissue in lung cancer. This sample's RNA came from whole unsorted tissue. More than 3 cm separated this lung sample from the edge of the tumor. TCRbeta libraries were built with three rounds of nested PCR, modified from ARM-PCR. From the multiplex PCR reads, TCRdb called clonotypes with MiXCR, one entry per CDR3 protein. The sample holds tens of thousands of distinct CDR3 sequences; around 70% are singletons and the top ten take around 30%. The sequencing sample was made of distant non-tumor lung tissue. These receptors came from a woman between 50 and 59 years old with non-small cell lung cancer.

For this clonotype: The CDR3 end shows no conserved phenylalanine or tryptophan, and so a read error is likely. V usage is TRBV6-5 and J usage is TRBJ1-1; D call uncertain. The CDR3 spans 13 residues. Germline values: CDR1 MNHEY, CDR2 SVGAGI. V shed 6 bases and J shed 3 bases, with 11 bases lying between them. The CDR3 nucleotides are TGTGCCAGCAGCCCGAGGGTGTACACTGAAGCTTTCATT. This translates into CASSPRVYTEAFI.

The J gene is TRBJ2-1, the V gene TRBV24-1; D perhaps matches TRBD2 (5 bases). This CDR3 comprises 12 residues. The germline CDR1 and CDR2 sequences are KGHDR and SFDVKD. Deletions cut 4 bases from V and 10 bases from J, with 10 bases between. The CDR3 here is CATSEGSWEQFF. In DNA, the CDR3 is TGTGCCACCAGTGAGGGGAGCTGGGAGCAGTTCTTC.

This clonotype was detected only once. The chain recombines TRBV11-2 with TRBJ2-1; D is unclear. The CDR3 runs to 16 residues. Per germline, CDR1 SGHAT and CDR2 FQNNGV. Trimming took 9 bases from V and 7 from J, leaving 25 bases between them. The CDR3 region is CARQSLEQSYQNEQFF. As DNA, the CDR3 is TGTGCCAGACAGAGCCTGGAACAGAGTTACCAGAATGAGCAGTTCTTC.

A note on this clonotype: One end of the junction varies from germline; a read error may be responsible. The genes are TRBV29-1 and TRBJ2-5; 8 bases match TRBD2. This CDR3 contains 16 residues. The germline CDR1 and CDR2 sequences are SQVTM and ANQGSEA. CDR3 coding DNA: TGCAGAGTTGCGATCAATAGCGGGAAGGTTGTGGAGAGCCAGTACTTC. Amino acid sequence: CRVAINSGKVVESQYF.

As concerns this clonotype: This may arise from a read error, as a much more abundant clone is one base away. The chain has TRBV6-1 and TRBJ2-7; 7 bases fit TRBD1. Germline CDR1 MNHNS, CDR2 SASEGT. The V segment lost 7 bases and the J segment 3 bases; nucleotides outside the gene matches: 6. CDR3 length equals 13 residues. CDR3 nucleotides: TGTGCCAGCAATCCCGGGACAGTCTACGAGCAGTACTTC. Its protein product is CASNPGTVYEQYF.

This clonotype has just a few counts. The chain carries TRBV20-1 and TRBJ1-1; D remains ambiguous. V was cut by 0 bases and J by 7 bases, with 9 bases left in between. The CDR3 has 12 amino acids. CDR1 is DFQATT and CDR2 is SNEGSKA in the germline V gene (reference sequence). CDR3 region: CSARDGRFEAFF. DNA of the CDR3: TGCAGTGCTAGAGATGGGCGATTTGAAGCTTTCTTT.

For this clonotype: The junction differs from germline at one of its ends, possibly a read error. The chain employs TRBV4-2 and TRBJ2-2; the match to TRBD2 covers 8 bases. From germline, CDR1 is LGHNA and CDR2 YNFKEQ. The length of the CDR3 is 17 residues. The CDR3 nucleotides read TGTGTCAGCAGCCAAGATCCGTTACTAGCGGTCACCGGGGAGCTGTTCTTT. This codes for CVSSQDPLLAVTGELFF.

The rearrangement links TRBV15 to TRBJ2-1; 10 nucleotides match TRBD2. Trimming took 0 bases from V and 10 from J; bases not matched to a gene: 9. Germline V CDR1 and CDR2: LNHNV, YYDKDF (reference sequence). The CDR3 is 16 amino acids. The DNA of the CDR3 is TGTGCCACCAGCAGAGATAAGGGACTAGCGAATGGGGAGCAGTTCTTC. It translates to CATSRDKGLANGEQFF.

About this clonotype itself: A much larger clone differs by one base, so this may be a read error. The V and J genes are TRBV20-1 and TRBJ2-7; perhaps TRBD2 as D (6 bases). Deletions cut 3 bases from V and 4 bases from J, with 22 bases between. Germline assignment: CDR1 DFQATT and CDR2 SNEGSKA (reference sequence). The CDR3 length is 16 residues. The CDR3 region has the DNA TGCAGTGCTAGGGATGGGAGTGACGGGAGATCGTACGAGCAGTACTTC. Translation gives CSARDGSDGRSYEQYF.

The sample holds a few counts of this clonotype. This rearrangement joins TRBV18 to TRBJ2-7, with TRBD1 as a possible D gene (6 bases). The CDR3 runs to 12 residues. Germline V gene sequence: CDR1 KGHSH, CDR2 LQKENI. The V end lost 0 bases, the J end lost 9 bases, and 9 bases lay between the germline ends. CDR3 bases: TGTGCCAGCTCACCACCCCAGGGGCGGCAGTACTTC. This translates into CASSPPQGRQYF.

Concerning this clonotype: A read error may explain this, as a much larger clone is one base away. The CDR3 coding sequence is TGTGCCAGCAGCCAAAATAGTGCGACTTCGAACACTGAAGCTTTCTTT. This encodes CASSQNSATSNTEAFF. The V call is TRBV4-2, the J call TRBJ1-1; no clear D gene. Trimming left V 2 bases short and J 1 base short, with 14 bases between. The CDR3 sequence is 16 residues long. The germline CDR1 and CDR2 sequences are LGHNA and YNFKEQ.

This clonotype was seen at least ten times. The CDR3 sequence: CASSPRGGPGGLDTQYF. CDR3 coding DNA: TGTGCCAGCAGTCCCCGGGGGGGGCCGGGAGGCTTAGATACGCAGTATTTT. The rearrangement joins TRBV12-3 or TRBV12-4 to TRBJ2-3, with 8 bases lining up with TRBD2. The CDR3 covers 17 residues. V dropped 5 bases and J dropped 5; count of bases not matched to a gene: 15.

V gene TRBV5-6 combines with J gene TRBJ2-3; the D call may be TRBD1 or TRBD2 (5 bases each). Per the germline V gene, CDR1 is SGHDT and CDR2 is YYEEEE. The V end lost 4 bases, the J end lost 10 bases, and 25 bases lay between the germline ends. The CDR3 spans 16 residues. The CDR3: CASSRTPTEGMDAQYF. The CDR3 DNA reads TGTGCCAGCAGCCGTACACCGACAGAGGGCATGGATGCGCAGTATTTT.

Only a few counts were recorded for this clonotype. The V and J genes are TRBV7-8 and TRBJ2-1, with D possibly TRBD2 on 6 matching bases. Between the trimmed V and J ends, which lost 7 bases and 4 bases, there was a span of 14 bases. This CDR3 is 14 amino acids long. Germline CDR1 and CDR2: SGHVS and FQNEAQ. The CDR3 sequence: CASTWAGRYNEQFF. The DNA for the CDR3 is TGTGCCAGCACCTGGGCGGGACGTTACAATGAGCAGTTCTTC.

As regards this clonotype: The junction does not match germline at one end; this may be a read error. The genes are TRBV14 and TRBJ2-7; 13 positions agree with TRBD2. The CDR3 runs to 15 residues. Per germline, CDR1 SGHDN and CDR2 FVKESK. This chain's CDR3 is CASSRTSGRAYEEYF. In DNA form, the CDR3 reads TGTGCCAGCAGCCGGACTAGCGGGAGAGCCTACGAGGAGTACTTC.

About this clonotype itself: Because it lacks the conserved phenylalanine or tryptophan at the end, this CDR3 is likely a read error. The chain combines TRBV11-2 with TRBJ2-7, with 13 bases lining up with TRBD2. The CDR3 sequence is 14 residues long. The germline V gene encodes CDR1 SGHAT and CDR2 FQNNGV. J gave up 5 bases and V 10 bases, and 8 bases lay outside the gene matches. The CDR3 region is CATCLLAGGHEQYS. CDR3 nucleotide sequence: TGTGCCACCTGCTTACTAGCGGGAGGGCACGAGCAGTACTCC.

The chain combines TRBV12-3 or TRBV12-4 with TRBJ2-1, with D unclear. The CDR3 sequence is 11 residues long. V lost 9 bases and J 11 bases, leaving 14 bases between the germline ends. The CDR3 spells CASNLAPKQFF. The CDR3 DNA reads TGTGCCAGTAATTTGGCACCTAAGCAGTTCTTC.

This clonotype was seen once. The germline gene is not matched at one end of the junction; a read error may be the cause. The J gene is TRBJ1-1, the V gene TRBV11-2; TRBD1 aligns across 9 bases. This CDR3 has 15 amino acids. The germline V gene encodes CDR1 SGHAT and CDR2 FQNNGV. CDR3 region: CASSLRQGVRTEVFF. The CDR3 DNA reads TGTGCTAGTAGCTTAAGACAGGGGGTGAGAACTGAAGTTTTCTTT.

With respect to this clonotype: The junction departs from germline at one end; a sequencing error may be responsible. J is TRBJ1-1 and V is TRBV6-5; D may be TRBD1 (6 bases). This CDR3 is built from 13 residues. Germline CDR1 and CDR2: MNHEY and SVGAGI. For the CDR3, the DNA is TGTGTCAGCAGCCCGAGGGGGTACACTGAAGTTTTCTTT. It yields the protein CVSSPRGYTEVFF.

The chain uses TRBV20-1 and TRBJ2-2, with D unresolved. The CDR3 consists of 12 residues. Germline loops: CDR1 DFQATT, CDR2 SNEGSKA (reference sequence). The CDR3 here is CNTTRNTGELFF. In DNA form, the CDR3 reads TGCAATACCACAAGGAACACCGGGGAGCTGTTTTTT.

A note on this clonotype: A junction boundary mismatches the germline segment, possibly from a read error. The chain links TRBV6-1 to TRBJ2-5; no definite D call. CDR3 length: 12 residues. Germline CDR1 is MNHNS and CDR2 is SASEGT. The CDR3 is CANSTLRETQYF. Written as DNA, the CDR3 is TGTGCCAACAGTACCCTCCGGGAGACCCAGTACTTC.

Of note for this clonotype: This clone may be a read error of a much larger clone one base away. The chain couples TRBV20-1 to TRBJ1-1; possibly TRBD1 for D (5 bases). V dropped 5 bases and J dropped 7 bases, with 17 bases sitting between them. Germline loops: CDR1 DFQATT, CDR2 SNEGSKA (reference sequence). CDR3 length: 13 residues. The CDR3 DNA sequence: TGCAGTGCTCCCGGGGGACGTGAGAGTGAAGCTTTCTTT. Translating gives CSAPGGRESEAFF.

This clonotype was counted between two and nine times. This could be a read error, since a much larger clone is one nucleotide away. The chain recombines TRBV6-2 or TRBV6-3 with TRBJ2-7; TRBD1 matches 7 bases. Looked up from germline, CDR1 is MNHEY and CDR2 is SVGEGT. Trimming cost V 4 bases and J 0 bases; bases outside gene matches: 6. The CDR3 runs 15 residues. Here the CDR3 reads CASSSQGQSSYEQYF. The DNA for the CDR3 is TGTGCCAGCAGTTCCCAGGGACAGAGCTCCTACGAGCAGTACTTC.

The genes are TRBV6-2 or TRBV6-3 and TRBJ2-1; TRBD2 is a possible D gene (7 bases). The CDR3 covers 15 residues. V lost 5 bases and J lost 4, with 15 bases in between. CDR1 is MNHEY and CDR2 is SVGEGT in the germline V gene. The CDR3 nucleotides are TGTGCCAGCAGTATTTCGGGGGGCTATTACAATGAGCAGTTCTTC. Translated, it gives CASSISGGYYNEQFF.

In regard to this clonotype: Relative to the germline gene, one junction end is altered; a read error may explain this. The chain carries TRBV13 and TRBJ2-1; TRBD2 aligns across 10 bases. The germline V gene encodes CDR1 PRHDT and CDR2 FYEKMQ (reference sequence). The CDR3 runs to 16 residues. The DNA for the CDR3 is TGTGTCAGCAGCCCCCAGCGGGAGGGCCCCTGGAATGGGCAGTTCTTC. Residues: CVSSPQREGPWNGQFF.

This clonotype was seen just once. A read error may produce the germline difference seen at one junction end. The CDR3 spells CGVWTGSGNTVYF. In nucleotides, the CDR3 is TGCGGCGTCTGGACTGGCTCTGGAAACACCGTATATTTT. This sequence joins TRBV29-1 and TRBJ1-3; D gene uncertain. Germline CDR1 and CDR2: SQVTM and ANQGSEA. The CDR3 contains 13 residues.

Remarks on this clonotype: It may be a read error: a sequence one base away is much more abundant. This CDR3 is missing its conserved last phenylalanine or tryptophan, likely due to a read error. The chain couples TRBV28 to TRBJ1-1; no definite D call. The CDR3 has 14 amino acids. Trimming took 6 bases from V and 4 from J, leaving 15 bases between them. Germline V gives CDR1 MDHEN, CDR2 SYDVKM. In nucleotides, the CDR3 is TGTGCCAGCAGCACTTTAGGGAAATCCACTGAAGCTTTCCTT. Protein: CASSTLGKSTEAFL.

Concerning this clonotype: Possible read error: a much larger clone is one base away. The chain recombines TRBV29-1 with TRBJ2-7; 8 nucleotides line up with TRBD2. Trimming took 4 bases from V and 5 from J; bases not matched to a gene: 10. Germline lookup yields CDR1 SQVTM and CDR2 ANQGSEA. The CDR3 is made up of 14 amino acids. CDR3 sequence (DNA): TGCAGCGTTGTATTGGCGGGAGGTTCCCACGAGCAGTACTTC. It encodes CSVVLAGGSHEQYF.

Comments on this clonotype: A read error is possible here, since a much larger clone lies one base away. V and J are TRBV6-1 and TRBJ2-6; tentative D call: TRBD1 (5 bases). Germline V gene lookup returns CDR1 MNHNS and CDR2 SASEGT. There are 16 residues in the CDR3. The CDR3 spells CASNEVRGSGANVLTF. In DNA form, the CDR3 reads TGTGCCAGCAATGAAGTTAGGGGCTCTGGGGCCAACGTCCTGACTTTC.

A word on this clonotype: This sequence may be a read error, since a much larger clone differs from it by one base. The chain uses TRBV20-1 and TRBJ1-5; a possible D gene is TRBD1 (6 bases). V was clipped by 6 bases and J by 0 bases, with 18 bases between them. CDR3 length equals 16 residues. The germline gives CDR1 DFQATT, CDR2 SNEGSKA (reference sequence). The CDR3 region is CSALTSQGSSNQPQHF. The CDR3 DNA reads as TGCAGTGCGTTAACGTCTCAGGGGAGTAGCAATCAGCCCCAGCATTTT.